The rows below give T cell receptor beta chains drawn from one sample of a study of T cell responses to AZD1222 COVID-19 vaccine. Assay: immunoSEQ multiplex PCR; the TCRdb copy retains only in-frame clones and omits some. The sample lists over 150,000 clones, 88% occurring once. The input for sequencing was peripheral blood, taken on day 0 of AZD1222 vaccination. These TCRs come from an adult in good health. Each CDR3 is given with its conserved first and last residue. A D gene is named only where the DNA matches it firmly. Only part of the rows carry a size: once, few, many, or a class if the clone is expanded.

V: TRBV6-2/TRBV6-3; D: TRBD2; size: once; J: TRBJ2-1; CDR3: CASSTSGTRVNNEQFF; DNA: TGTGCCAGCAGTACCTCCGGGACTAGAGTCAACAATGAGCAGTTCTTC
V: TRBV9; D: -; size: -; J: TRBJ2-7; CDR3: CASSSTPTASYEQYF; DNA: TGTGCCAGCAGCTCTACACCGACAGCTTCCTACGAGCAGTACTTC
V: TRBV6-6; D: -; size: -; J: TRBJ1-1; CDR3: CASSYSGTINTEAFF; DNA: TGTGCCAGCAGTTACTCCGGGACAATTAACACTGAAGCTTTCTTT
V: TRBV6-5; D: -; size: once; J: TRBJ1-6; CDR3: CAGGRGDSPLHF; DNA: TGTGCCGGGGGCAGGGGTGATTCACCCCTCCACTTT
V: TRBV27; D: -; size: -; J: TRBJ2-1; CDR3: CASIPIAGSGNEQFF; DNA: TGTGCCAGCATCCCCATAGCTGGGAGTGGCAATGAGCAGTTCTTC
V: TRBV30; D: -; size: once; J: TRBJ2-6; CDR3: CAWSVHRFSGANVLTF; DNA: TGTGCCTGGAGTGTACATCGCTTCTCTGGGGCCAACGTCCTGACTTTC
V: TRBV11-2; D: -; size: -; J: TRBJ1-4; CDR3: CASSLNRVSEKLFF; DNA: TGTGCCAGCAGCTTAAATCGGGTTTCAGAAAAACTGTTTTTT
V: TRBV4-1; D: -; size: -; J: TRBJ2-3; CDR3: CASSQPERVRTDTQYF; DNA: TGCGCCAGCAGCCAGCCCGAGCGGGTTCGCACAGATACGCAGTATTTT
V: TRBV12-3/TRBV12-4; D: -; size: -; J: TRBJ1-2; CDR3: CASSGGGWSGYTF; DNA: TGTGCCAGCAGTGGGGGGGGCTGGAGTGGCTACACCTTC
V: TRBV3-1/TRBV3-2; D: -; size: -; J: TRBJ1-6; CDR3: CASSQTWGSPLHF; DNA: TGTGCCAGCAGCCAAACCTGGGGATCACCCCTCCACTTT
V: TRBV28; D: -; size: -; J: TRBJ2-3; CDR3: CASSSNMGSTDTQYF; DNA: TGTGCCAGCAGTTCCAACATGGGGAGCACAGATACGCAGTATTTT
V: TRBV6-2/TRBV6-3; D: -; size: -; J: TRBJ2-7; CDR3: CASSDRVPRGYEQYF; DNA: TGTGCCAGCAGTGACCGAGTCCCTAGGGGCTACGAGCAGTACTTC
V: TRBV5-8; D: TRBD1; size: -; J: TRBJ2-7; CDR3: CASAPGTGVTYEQYF; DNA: TGTGCCAGCGCCCCCGGGACAGGGGTCACCTACGAGCAGTACTTC
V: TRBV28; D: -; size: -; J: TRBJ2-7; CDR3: CASSPSTQVTSYEQYF; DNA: TGTGCCAGCAGTCCCTCCACACAGGTAACTTCCTACGAGCAGTACTTC
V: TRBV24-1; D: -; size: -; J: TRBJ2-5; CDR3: CATSDPQVGGQETQYF; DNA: TGTGCCACCAGTGATCCACAGGTTGGGGGCCAAGAGACCCAGTACTTC
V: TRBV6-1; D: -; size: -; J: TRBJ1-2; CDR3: CASSESRDYGYTF; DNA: TGTGCCAGCAGTGAATCCAGAGACTATGGCTACACCTTC
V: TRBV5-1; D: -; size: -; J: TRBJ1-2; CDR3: CASSYGTPNYGYTF; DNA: TGCGCCAGCAGCTATGGGACCCCTAACTATGGCTACACCTTC
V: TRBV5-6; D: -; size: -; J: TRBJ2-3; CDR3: CASSAVGGDTQYF; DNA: TGTGCCAGCAGCGCCGTAGGGGGGGATACGCAGTATTTT
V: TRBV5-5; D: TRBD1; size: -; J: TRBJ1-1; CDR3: CASSLQGRAGGMNTEAFF; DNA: TGTGCCAGCAGCTTACAGGGGCGGGCAGGTGGGATGAACACTGAAGCTTTCTTT
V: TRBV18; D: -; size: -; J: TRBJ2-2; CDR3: CASSPPADTGELFF; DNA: TGTGCCAGCTCACCACCGGCCGACACCGGGGAGCTGTTTTTT
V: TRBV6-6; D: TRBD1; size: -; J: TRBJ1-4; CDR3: CASSNRGTNEKLFF; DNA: TGTGCCAGCAGCAACAGGGGCACTAATGAAAAACTGTTTTTT
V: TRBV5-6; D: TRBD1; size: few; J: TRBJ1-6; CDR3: CASSLTTGGALYNSPLHF; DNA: TGTGCCAGCAGCCTAACGACAGGGGGTGCCTTATATAATTCACCCCTCCACTTT
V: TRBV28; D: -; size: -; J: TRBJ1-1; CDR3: CASEIRRGGNTEAFF; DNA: TGTGCCAGCGAGATCCGAAGAGGGGGGAACACTGAAGCTTTCTTT
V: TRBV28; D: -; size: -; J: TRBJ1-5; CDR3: CALSSSLNQPQHF; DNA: TGTGCCTTAAGCAGCAGCCTTAATCAGCCCCAGCATTTT
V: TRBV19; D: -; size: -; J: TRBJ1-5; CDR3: CASSPGEGGNQPQHF; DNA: TGTGCCAGTAGCCCTGGGGAGGGCGGCAATCAGCCCCAGCATTTT
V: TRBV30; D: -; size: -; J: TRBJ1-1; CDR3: CAWSVDSGGTEAFF; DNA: TGTGCCTGGAGTGTCGACTCGGGGGGCACTGAAGCTTTCTTT
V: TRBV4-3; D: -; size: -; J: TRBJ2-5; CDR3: CASSRDFQETQYF; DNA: TGCGCCAGCAGTCGGGACTTCCAAGAGACCCAGTACTTC
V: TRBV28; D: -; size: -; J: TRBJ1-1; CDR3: CASTVEGLHTEAFF; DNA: TGTGCCAGCACTGTTGAGGGGCTGCACACTGAAGCTTTCTTT
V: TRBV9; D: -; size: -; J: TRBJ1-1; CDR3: CASSVLGTAEAFF; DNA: TGTGCCAGCAGCGTACTTGGGACCGCTGAAGCTTTCTTT
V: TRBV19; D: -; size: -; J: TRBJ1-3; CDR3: CASIPRQATSGNTIYF; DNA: TGTGCCAGTATCCCGAGACAGGCAACTTCTGGAAACACCATATATTTT
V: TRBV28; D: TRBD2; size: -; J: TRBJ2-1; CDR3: CASSSTSGAVWGYNEQFF; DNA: TGTGCCAGCAGCTCGACTAGCGGGGCAGTATGGGGGTACAATGAGCAGTTCTTC
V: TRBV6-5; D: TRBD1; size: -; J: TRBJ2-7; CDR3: CASSIRTGGTEQYF; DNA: TGTGCCAGCAGTATACGGACAGGGGGCACCGAGCAGTACTTC
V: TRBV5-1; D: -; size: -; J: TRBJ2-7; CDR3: CASSPGGAWEQYF; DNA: TGCGCCAGCAGCCCAGGGGGGGCATGGGAGCAGTACTTC
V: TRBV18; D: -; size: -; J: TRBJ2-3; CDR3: CASSPGGGTDTQYF; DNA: TGTGCCAGCTCACCAGGGGGAGGTACAGATACGCAGTATTTT
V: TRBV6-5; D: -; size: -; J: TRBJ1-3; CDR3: CASSYLGGSGNTIYF; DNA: TGTGCCAGCAGTTACCTGGGGGGCTCTGGAAACACCATATATTTT
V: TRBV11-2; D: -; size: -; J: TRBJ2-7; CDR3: CASRSNQGRPGDEQYF; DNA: TGTGCCAGCAGATCCAACCAAGGGCGTCCGGGGGACGAGCAGTACTTC
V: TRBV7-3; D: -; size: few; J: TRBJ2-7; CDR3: CASSLAPSSYEQYF; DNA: TGTGCCAGCAGCTTAGCTCCCAGCTCCTACGAGCAGTACTTC
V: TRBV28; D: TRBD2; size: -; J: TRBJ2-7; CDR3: CASSLWGSGLAGLYEQYF; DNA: TGTGCCAGCAGTTTATGGGGTTCCGGACTAGCGGGACTCTACGAGCAGTACTTC
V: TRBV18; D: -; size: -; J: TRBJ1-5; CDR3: CASSPQGSQPQHF; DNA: TGTGCCAGCTCACCCCAGGGATCCCAGCCCCAGCATTTT
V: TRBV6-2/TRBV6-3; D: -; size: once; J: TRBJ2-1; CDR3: CASSLAYPVGRRYNEQFF; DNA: TGTGCCAGCAGTTTAGCCTACCCGGTAGGGCGGAGATACAATGAGCAGTTCTTC
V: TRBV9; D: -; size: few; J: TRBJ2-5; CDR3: CASSVGLRVRQETQYF; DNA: TGTGCCAGCAGCGTAGGTCTACGGGTGAGGCAAGAGACCCAGTACTTC
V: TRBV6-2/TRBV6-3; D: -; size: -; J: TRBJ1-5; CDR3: CASSPLGGQPQHF; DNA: TGTGCCAGCAGCCCCCTGGGGGGCCAGCCCCAGCATTTT
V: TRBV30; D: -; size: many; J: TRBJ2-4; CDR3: CAWSVGQQWAKNIQYF; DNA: TGTGCCTGGAGTGTAGGACAGCAATGGGCCAAAAACATTCAGTACTTC
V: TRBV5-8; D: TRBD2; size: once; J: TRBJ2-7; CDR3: CASSLAGEGYEQYF; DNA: TGTGCCAGCAGCTTGGCCGGGGAGGGCTACGAGCAGTACTTC
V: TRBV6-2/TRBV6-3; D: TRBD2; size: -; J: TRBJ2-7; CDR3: CASSPRAGGPYEQYF; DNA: TGTGCCAGCAGCCCTCGGGCGGGAGGACCCTACGAGCAGTACTTC
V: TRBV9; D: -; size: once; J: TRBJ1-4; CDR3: CASSVGSGEKLFF; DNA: TGTGCCAGCAGCGTCGGTTCCGGGGAAAAACTGTTTTTT
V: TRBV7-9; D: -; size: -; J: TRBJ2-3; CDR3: CASSLGTLASTDTQYF; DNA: TGTGCCAGCAGCTTGGGGACCTTAGCGAGCACAGATACGCAGTATTTT
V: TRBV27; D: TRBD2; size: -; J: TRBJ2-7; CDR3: CASSALAGGKPYEQYF; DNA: TGTGCCAGCAGCGCTCTAGCGGGAGGGAAACCCTACGAGCAGTACTTC
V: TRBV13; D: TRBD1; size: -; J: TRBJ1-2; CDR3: CASRTTGDYGYTF; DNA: TGTGCCAGCAGGACGACAGGGGACTATGGCTACACCTTC
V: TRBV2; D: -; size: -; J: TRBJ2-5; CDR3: CASSLRVGEETQYF; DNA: TGTGCCAGCAGCCTCAGGGTTGGTGAGGAGACCCAGTACTTC
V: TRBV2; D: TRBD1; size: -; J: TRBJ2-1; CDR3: CASSDAGQGKNEQFF; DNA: TGTGCCAGCAGTGACGCTGGACAGGGTAAGAATGAGCAGTTCTTC
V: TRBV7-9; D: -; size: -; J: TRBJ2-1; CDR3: CASSPPHTSGGYNEQFF; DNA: TGTGCCAGCAGCCCACCCCACACCTCAGGGGGGTACAATGAGCAGTTCTTC
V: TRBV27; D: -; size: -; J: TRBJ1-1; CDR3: CASSRKTLGTEAFF; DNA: TGTGCCAGCAGTCGGAAGACCCTTGGGACTGAAGCTTTCTTT
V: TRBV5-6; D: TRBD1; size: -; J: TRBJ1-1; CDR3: CASSLYDRGFEAFF; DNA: TGTGCCAGCAGCTTGTACGACAGGGGGTTTGAAGCTTTCTTT
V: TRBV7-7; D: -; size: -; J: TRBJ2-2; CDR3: CATGERGMGTGELFF; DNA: TGTGCCACGGGGGAGAGAGGGATGGGCACCGGGGAGCTGTTTTTT
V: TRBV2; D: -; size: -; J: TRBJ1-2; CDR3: CASSGLDTGHPF; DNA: TGTGCCAGCAGTGGCTTGGACACGGGACACCCCTTC
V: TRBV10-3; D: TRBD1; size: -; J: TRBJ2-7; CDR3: CAISESRSRGSYEQYF; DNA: TGTGCCATCAGTGAGTCGAGGAGCAGGGGGTCCTACGAGCAGTACTTC